A single TCR beta chain is shown here with its context. The antigen is unknown. The entry originates in a study of blood T cells in healthy people across ages. Findings of the study overall: Naive T cell percentage strongly correlated with TCR beta diversity.

CDR1 is DFQATT and CDR2 is SNEGSKA in the germline V gene (reference sequence). Trimming took 1 base from V and 7 from J; bases not matched to a gene: 3. The CDR3 totals 13 residues. A second PCR of about 7 to 11 cycles used a sample-barcoded 5' primer and a J-beta primer mix. Each CDR3 protein is one row after TCRdb ran MiXCR on the 5' RACE reads. The sample carries approximately 1,100,000 distinct CDR3 sequences, 35% to 55% recorded once. Peripheral blood samples of roughly 9.9 milliliters were drawn from each donor. The clonotype originates from a woman aged 55-69 years in good health. The sample consisted of blood. The chain recombines TRBV20-1 with TRBJ2-1; 8 bases are a match to TRBD2. CDR3 sequence: CSARGGRSNEQFF. The CDR3 bases are TGCAGTGCTAGAGGCGGGAGGTCGAATGAGCAGTTCTTC.